This T cell receptor beta chain derives from a study of identical twins. Study-level findings and limits: Beta out-of-frame sequences showed weaker excess twin sharing. Abundant cord blood beta clonotypes carried fewer insertions; memory repertoires showed none. Analyses of zero insertions could be partly confounded by invariant MAIT and iNKT cells.

This clonotype was observed a handful of times. Antigen specificity is unknown. The CDR3 consists of 14 residues. Germline V gives CDR1 LGHNT, CDR2 FRNRAP. Trimming at V came to 0 bases and at J to 9 bases, leaving 2 bases not matched to a gene. TCRdb itself ran the 5' RACE reads through MiXCR, one entry per CDR3 protein. The table has 690,000 or so distinct CDR3 sequences, over 8.5% seen once. These data were likewise used in another study, on yellow fever vaccine responses in identical twins.

The chain employs TRBV12-5 and TRBJ2-1; TRBD2 aligns across 10 bases. The receptor was isolated from a woman between 18 and 29 years old in good health. What was sequenced was PBMCs. CDR3 sequence: CASGLVVAGGEQFF. Written as DNA, the CDR3 is TGTGCTAGTGGTTTGGTAGTAGCGGGAGGTGAGCAGTTCTTC.